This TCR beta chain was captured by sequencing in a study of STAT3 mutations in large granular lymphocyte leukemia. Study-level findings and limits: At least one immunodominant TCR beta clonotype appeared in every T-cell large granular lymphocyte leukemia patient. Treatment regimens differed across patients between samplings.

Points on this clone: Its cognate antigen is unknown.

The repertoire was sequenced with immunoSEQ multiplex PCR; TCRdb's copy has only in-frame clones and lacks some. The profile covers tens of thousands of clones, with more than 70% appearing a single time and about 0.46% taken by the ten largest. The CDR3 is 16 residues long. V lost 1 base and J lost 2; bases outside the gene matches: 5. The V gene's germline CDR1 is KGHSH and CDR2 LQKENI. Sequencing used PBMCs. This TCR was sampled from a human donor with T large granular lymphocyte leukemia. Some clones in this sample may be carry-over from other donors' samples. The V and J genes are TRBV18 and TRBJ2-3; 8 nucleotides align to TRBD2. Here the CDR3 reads CASSPLNGGVTDTQYF. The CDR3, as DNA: TGTGCCAGCTCACCACTAAACGGGGGGGTCACAGATACGCAGTATTTT.